What follows are 2 T cell receptor beta chains derived from one specimen sequenced in a study of cytomegalovirus exposure and HLA in healthy donors. The PCR ran on 60 Vbeta and 13 Jbeta primers. Here immunoSEQ multiplex PCR was the method, and the copy in TCRdb shows in-frame clones only, minus some. In all, the sample yields 60,000 to 85,000 clones. Sequenced input: PBMCs. These receptors came from a man aged 45-65 years in good health and CMV-seropositive.

This chain connects TRBV6-4 to TRBJ2-3; the match to TRBD2 covers 9 bases. The junction had 9 bases not matched to a gene; V was cut back by 1 base and J by 4 bases. The CDR3 totals 17 residues. Germline values: CDR1 MRHNA, CDR2 SNTAGT. This CDR3 reads CASSDYPRAGGADTQYF. CDR3 DNA: TGTGCCAGCAGTGACTACCCCCGTGCGGGGGGGGCAGATACGCAGTATTTT.

This chain connects TRBV7-2 to TRBJ2-2; D remains ambiguous. The CDR3 has 13 residues. V shed 5 bases and J shed 7 bases, with 11 bases lying between them. The V gene's germline CDR1 is SGHTA and CDR2 FQGNSA. The CDR3, as DNA: TGTGCCAGCAGCCTCAACAGTTACGGGGAGCTGTTTTTT. It encodes CASSLNSYGELFF.